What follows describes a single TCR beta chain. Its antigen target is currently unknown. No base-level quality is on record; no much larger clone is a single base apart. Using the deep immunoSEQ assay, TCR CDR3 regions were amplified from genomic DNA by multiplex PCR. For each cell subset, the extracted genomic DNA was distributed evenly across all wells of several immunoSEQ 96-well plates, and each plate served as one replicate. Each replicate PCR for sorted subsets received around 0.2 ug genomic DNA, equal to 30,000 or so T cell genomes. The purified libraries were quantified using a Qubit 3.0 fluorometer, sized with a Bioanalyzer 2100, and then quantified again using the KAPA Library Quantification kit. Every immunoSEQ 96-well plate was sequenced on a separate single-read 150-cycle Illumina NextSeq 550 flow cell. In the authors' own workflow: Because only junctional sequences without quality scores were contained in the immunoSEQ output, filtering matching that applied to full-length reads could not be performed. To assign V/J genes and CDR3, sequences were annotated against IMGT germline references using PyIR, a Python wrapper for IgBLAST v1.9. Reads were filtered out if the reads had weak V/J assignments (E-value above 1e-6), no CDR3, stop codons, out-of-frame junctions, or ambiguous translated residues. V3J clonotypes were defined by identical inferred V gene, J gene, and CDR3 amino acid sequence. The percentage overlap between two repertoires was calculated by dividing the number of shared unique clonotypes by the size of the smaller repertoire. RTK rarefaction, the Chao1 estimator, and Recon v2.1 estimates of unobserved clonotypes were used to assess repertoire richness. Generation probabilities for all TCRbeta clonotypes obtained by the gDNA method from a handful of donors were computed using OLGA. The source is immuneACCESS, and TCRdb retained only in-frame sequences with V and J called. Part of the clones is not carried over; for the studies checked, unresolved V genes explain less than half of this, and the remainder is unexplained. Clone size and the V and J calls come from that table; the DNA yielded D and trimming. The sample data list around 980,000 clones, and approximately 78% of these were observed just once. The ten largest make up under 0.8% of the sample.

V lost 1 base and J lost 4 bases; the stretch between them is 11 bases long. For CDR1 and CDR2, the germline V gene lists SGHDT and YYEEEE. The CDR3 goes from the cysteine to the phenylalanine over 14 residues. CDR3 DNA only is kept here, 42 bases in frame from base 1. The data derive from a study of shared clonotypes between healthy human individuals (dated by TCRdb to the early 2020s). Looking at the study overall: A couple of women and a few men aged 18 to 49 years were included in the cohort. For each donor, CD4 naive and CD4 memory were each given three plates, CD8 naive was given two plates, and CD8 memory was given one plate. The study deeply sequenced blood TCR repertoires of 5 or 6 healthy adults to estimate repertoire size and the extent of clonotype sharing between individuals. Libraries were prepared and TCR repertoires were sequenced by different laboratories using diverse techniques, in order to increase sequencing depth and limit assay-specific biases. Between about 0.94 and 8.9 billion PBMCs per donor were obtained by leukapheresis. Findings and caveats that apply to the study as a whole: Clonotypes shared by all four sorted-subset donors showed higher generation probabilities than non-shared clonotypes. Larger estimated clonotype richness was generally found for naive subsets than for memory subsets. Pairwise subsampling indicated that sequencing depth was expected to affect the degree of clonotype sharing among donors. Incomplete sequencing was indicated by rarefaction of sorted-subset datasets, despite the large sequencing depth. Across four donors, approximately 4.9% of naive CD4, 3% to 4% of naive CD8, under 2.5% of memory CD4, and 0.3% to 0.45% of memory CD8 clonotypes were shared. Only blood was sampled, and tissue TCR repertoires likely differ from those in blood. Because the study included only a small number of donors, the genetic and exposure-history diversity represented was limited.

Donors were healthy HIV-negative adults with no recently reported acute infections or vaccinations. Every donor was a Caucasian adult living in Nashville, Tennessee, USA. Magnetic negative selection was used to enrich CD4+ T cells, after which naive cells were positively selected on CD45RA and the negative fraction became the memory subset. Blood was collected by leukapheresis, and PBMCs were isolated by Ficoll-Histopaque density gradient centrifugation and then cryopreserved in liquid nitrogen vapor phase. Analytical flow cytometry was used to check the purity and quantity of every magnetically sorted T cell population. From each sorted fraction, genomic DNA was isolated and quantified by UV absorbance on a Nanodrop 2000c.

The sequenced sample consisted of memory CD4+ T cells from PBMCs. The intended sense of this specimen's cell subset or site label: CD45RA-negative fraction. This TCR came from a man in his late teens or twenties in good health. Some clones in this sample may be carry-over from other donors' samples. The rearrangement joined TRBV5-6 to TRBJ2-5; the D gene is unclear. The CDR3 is CASSLTSMGETQYF. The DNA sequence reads TGTGCCAGCAGCTTGACCTCAATGGGAGAGACCCAGTACTTC.